This T cell receptor (beta chain) stems from a study of CD8 T cells in Susac syndrome. TCR beta sequencing covered blood CD8+ and CD4+ T cells. In the multiple sclerosis control group, patients were treatment-naive and had stable or active relapsing-remitting disease. TEMRA cells were FACS-enriched, unlike CD8+ and CD4+ T cells, which were negatively isolated. After extraction with the RNeasy kit, about 0.5 to 1 ug of the RNA was reverse transcribed using random hexamers. An immunoSEQ multiplex PCR amplified TCR beta CDR3 over 54 Vbeta and 13 Jbeta. One entry per CDR3 protein, called by TCRdb with MiXCR from the immunoSEQ multiplex PCR reads. The sample records fewer than 350,000 distinct CDR3 sequences, 75% to 85% being singletons. Material: CD8+ T cells from PBMCs. The clonotype was recovered from a human donor with multiple sclerosis.

The CDR3 sequence is CASSLSGEGVTYEQYF. The DNA for the CDR3 is TGTGCCAGCAGTTTATCAGGAGAGGGGGTGACCTACGAGCAGTACTTC. J is TRBJ2-7 and V is TRBV27; a weak D match, TRBD1 (6 bases). Trimming cost V 0 bases and J 2 bases, with 14 bases left between them. Germline V CDR1 and CDR2: MNHEY, SMNVEV (reference sequence). The CDR3 consists of 16 residues.